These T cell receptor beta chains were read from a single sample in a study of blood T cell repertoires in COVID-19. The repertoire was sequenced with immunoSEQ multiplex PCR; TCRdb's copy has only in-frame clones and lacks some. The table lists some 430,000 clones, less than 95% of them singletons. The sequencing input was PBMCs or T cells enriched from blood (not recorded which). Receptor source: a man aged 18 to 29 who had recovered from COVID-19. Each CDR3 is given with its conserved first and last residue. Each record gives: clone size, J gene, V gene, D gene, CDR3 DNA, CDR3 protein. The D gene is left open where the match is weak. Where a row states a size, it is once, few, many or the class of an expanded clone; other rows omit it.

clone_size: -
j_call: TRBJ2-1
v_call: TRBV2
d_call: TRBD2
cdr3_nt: TGTGCCAGCAGTCAACTAGCGTCGGGCTACAATGAGCAGTTCTTC
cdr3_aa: CASSQLASGYNEQFF

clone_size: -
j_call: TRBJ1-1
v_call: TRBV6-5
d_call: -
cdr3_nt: TGTGCCAGCAGTTACTCGGCGGATCTGAACACTGAAGCTTTCTTT
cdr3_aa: CASSYSADLNTEAFF

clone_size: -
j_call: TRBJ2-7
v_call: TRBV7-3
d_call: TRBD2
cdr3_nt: TGTGCCAGCAGCTCGGGACTAGCGGGATTCGACGAGCAGTACTTC
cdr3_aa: CASSSGLAGFDEQYF

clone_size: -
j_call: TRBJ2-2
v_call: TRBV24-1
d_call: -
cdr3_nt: TGTGCCACCAGTGTCTCTAGTTCCGGGGAGCTGTTTTTT
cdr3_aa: CATSVSSSGELFF

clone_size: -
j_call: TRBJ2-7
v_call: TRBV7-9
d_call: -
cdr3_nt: TGTGCCAGCAGCTCCAGCGGCGGTTCCTACGAGCAGTACTTC
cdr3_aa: CASSSSGGSYEQYF

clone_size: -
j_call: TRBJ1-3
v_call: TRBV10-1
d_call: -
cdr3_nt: TGCGCCAGCAGTCCGTTAAATGCTAGACGTCAGGGAAACACCATATATTTT
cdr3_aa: CASSPLNARRQGNTIYF

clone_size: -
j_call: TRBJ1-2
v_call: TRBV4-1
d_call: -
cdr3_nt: TGCGCCAGCAGCCAAGATCGACCGGGACAAACGACCCTCTATGGCTACACCTTC
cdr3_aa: CASSQDRPGQTTLYGYTF

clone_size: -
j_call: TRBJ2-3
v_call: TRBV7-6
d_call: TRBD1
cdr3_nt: TGTGCCAGCAGCTTAGGATTCCGGACAGGGCGGGCTGATACGCAGTATTTT
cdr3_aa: CASSLGFRTGRADTQYF

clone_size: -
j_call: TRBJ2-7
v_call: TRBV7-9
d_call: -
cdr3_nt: TGTGCCAGCAGCCCCACGGGGATAAGGCAGGGAGGCCACGAGCAGTACTTC
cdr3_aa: CASSPTGIRQGGHEQYF

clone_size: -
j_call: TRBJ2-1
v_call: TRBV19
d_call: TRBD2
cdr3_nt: TGTGCCAGTAGTCCCACTACTAGCGGGAGGCCGGACGAGCAGTTCTTC
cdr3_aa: CASSPTTSGRPDEQFF

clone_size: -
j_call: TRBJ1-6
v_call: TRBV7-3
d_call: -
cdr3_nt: TGTGCCAGCAGCTCAGCGGTCTCCTATAATTCACCCCTCCACTTT
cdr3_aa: CASSSAVSYNSPLHF

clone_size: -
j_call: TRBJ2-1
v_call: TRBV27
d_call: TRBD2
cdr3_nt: TGTGCCAGCAGTTTTGCTAGCGGGAGAAATGAGCAGTTCTTC
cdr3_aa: CASSFASGRNEQFF

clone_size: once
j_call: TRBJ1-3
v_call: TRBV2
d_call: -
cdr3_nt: TGTGCCAGCAGGGACATGGGAAACACCATATATTTT
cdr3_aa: CASRDMGNTIYF

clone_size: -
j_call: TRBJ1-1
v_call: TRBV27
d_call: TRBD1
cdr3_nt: TGTGCCAGCAGTCCTGGGACAGGTCGGAGCTCTGAAGCTTTCTTT
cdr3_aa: CASSPGTGRSSEAFF

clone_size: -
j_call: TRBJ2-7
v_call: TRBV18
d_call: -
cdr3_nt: TGTGCCAGCTCACCGCCGGTCGGCTACGAGCAGTACTTC
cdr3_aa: CASSPPVGYEQYF

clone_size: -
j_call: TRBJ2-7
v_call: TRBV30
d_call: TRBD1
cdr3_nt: TGTGCCTGGACTCCGGGACAGGAGTACGAGCAGTACTTC
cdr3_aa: CAWTPGQEYEQYF

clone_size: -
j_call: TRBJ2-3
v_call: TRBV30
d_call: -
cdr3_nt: TGTGCCTGGAGTGTTAACGGGTTCACAGATACGCAGTATTTT
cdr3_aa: CAWSVNGFTDTQYF

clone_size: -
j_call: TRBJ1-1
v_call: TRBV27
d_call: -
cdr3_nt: TGTGCCAGCAGAAACTCCACCTACTCTATGAACACTGAAGCTTTCTTT
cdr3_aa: CASRNSTYSMNTEAFF

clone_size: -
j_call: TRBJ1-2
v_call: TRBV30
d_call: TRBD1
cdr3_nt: TGTGCCTGGAGTGAGGGGACAGGCTCCTTATCCTACACCTTC
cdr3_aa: CAWSEGTGSLSYTF

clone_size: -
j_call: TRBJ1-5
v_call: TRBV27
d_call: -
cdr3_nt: TGTGCCAGCAGTCCCGGGATCTTGGGGCCCCAGCATTTT
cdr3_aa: CASSPGILGPQHF

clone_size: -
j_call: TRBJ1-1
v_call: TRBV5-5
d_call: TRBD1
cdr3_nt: TGTGCCAGCAGCTGGGGACAGGGTGGTACTGAAGCTTTCTTT
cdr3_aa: CASSWGQGGTEAFF

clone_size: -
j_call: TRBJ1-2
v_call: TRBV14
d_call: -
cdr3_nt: TGTGCCAGCAGCCCCCGGGGGGTTACCTACACCTTC
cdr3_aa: CASSPRGVTYTF

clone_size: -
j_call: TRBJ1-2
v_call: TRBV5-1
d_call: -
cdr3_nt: TGCGCCAGCAGCTTGGTACTCGCAGGGGATGGCTACACCTTC
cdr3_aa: CASSLVLAGDGYTF

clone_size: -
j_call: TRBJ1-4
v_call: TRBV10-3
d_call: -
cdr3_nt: TGTGCCATCAGGGATGGGGAGAATGAAAAACTGTTTTTT
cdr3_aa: CAIRDGENEKLFF

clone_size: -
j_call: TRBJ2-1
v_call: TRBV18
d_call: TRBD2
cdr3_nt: TGTGCCAGCTCACCACGCGGTGGGACTAGCGGGGATGAGCAGTTCTTC
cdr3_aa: CASSPRGGTSGDEQFF

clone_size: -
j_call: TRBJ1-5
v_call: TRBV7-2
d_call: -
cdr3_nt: TGTGCCAGCAGCTTAGCATCCCGGGGGACCAATCAGCCCCAGCATTTT
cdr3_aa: CASSLASRGTNQPQHF

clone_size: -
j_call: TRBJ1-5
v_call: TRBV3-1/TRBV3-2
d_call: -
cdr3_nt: TGTGCCAGCAGCCAAGTTGGGCTTAATCAGCCCCAGCATTTT
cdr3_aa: CASSQVGLNQPQHF